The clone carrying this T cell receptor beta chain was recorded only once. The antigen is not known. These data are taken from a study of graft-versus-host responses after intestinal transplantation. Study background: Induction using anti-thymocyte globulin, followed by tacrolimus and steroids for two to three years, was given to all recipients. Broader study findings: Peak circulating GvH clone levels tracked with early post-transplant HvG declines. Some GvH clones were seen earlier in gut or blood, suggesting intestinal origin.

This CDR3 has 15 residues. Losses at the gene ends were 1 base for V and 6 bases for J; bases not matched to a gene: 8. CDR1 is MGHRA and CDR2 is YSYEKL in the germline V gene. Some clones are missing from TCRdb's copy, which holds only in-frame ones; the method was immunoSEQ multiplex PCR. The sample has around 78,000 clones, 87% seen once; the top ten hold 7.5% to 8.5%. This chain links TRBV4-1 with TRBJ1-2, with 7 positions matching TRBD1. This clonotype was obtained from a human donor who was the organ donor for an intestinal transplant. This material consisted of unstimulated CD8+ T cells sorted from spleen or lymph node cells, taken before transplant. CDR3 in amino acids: CASSQVQTGRDGYTF. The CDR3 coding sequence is TGCGCCAGCAGCCAAGTACAGACAGGGAGGGATGGCTACACCTTC.